This T cell receptor beta chain stems from a study of T cell changes during pregnancy in multiple sclerosis (dated by TCRdb to the late 2010s). Study-wide context: In women with multiple sclerosis, the researchers looked at how the T cell repertoire shifted as pregnancy progressed.

Concerning this clone itself: Its antigen remains undetermined. No much larger clonotype is one base removed from it; base qualities were not supplied.

The method behind the library was the immunoSEQ multiplex PCR assay. What TCRdb holds here is the immuneACCESS table cut down to in-frame rearrangements. Part of the clones is not present; checked against another copy, under half of the missing clones reflect an unresolved V gene, and the others are unexplained. The sample has tens of thousands of clones on record, more than 85% of them singletons. Roughly 0.4% of the sample goes to the ten largest clones. CDR1 and CDR2, per the germline V gene, are MNHEY and SVGAGI. Its CDR3 holds 15 amino acids, cysteine through phenylalanine. Only the CDR3 region is kept as DNA, spanning 45 bases read in frame from base 1. For this chain, trimming is 6 bases at the V end and 7 bases at the J end, and the number of junction bases without a gene match is 10.

This receptor chain uses TRBV6-5 and TRBJ2-7; 12 bases in the middle match TRBD1. This material consisted of CD4+ T cells from peripheral blood mononuclear cells, taken in the second trimester of pregnancy. This sequence originates from a female donor with multiple sclerosis, enrolled in a pregnancy study. The DNA sequence follows: TGTGCCAGCAGGAAGACTGGGACAGGGGGCGGGGAGCAGTACTTC. Its protein reads: CASRKTGTGGGEQYF.